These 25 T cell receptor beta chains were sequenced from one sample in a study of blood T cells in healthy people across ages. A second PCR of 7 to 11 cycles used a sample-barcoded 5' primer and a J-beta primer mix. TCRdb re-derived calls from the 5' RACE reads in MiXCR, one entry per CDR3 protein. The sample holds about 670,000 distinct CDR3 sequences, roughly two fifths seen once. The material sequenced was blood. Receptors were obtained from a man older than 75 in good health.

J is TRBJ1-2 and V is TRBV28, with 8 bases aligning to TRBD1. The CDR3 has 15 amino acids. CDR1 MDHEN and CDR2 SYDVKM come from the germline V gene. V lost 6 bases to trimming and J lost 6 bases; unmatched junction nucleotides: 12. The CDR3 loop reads CASRPTGTGPDGYTF. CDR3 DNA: TGTGCCAGCAGGCCGACAGGGACAGGACCCGATGGCTACACCTTC.

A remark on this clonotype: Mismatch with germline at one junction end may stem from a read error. CDR3 protein: CAGSVATGFNGYTF. CDR3 sequence (DNA): TGTGCCGGCAGCGTAGCAACAGGGTTTAATGGCTACACCTTC. The chain joins TRBV7-2 to TRBJ1-2; the D gene is possibly TRBD1 (6 bases). Germline assignment: CDR1 SGHTA and CDR2 FQGNSA. The CDR3 has 14 amino acids.

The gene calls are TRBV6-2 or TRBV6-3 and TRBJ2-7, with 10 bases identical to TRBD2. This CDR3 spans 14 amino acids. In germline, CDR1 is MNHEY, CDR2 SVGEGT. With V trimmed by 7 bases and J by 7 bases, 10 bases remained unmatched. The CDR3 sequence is CASKITSGTGEQYF. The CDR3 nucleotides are TGTGCCAGCAAAATTACTAGCGGGACGGGGGAGCAGTACTTC.

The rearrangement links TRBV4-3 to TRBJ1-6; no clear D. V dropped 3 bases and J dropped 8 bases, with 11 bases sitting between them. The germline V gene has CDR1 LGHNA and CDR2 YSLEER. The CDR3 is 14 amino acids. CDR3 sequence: CASSQATRDSPLHF. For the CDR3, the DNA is TGCGCCAGCAGCCAGGCGACCCGAGATTCACCCCTCCACTTT.

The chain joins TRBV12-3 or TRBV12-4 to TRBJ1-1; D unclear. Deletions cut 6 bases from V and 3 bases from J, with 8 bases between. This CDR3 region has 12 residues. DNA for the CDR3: TGTGCCAGCAGACAACGGGACACTGAAGCTTTCTTT. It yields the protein CASRQRDTEAFF.

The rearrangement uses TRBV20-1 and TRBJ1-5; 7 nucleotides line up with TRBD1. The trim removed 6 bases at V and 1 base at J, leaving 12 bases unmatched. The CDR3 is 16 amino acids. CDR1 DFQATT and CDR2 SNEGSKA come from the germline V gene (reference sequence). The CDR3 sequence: CSAETGWGGSNQPQHF. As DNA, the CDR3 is TGCAGTGCCGAGACAGGGTGGGGTGGGAGCAATCAGCCCCAGCATTTT.

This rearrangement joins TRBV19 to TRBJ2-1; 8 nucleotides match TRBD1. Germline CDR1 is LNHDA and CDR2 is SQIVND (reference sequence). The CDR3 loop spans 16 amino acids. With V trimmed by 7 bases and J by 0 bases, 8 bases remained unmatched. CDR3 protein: CASTQITGGSYNEQFF. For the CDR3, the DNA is TGTGCCAGTACCCAGATAACAGGGGGCTCCTACAATGAGCAGTTCTTC.

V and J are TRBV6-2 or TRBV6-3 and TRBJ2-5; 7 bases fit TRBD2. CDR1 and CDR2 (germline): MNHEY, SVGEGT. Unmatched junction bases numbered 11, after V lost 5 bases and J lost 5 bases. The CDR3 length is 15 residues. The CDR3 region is CASSTRLAGGETQYF. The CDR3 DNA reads TGTGCCAGCAGTACCCGACTAGCCGGGGGTGAGACCCAGTACTTC.

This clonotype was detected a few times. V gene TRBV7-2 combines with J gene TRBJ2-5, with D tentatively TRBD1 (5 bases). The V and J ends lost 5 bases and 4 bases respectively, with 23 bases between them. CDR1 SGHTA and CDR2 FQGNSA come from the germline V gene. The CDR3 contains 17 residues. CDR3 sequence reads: CASSQRTNSKGSETQYF. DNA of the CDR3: TGTGCCAGCAGCCAGAGGACCAATTCTAAGGGGTCAGAGACCCAGTACTTC.

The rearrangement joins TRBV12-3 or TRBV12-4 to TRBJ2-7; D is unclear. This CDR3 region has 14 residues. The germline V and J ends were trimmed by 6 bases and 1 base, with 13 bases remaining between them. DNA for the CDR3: TGTGCCAGCAGCCCGTATTTCACATCCTACGAGCAGTACTTC. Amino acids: CASSPYFTSYEQYF.

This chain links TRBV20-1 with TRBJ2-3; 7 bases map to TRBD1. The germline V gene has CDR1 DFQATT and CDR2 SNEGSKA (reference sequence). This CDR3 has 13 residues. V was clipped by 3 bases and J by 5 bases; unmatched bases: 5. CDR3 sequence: CSARDRFIDTQYF. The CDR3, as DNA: TGCAGTGCTAGGGACAGGTTCATAGATACGCAGTATTTT.

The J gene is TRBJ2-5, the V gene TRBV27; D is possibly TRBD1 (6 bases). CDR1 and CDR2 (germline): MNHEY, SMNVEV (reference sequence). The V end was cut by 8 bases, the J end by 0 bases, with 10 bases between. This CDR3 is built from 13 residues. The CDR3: CASGGTHQETQYF. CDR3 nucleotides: TGTGCCAGCGGTGGGACACACCAAGAGACCCAGTACTTC.

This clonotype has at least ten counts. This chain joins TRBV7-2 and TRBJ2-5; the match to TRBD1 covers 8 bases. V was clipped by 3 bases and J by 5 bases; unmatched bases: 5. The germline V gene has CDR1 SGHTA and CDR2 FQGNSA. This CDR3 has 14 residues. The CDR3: CASSFYGQGETQYF. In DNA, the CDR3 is TGTGCCAGCAGCTTTTATGGACAGGGTGAGACCCAGTACTTC.

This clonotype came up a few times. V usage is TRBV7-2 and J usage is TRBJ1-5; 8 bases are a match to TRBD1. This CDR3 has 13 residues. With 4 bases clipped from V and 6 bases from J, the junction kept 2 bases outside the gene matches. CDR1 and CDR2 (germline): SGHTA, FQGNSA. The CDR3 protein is CASSSQGAQPQHF. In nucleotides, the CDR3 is TGTGCCAGCAGCTCTCAGGGGGCTCAGCCCCAGCATTTT.

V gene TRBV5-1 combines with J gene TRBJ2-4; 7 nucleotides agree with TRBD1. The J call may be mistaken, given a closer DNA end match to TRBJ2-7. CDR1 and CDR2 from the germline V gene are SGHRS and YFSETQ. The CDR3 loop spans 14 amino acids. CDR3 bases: TGCGCCAGCAGCCTACTTACAGGGGACGACGAGCAGTACTTC. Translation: CASSLLTGDDEQYF.

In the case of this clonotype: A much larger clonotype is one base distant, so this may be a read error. The CDR3 sequence is CSARSRGGYGSFTDTQYF. CDR3 in DNA: TGCAGTGCTAGATCCAGAGGGGGGTACGGTAGTTTCACAGATACGCAGTATTTT. The gene calls are TRBV20-1 and TRBJ2-3; D possibly matches TRBD1 or TRBD2 (6 bases each). The CDR3 has 18 residues. The V and J ends lost 2 bases and 2 bases respectively, with 23 bases between them. CDR1 is DFQATT, CDR2 SNEGSKA, per germline (reference sequence).

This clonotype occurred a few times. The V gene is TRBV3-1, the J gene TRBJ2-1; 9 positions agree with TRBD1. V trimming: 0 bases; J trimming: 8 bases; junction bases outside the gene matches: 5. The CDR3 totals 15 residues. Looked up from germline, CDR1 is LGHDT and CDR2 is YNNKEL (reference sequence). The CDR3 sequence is CASSQDFTGGYEQFF. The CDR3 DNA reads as TGTGCCAGCAGCCAAGATTTTACAGGGGGCTATGAGCAGTTCTTC.

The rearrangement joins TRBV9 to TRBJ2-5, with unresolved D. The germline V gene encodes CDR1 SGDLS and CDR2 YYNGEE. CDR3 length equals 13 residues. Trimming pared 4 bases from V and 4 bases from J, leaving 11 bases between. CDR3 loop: CASSKNWGETQYF. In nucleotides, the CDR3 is TGTGCCAGCAGCAAGAACTGGGGAGAGACCCAGTACTTC.

The CDR3 DNA is TGCAGCGCAGGGGATCGAAGGTCCTACGAGCAGTACTTC. Protein: CSAGDRRSYEQYF. The chain links TRBV29-1 to TRBJ2-7, with a possible D match to TRBD1 (6 bases). This CDR3 has 13 residues. Trimming left V 7 bases short and J 1 base short, with 14 bases between. Germline V lookup: CDR1 SQVTM, CDR2 ANQGSEA.

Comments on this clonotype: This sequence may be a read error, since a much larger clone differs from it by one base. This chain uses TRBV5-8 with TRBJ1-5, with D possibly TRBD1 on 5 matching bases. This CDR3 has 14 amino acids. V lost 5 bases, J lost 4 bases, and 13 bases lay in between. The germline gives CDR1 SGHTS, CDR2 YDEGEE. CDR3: CASRLQEGNQPQHF. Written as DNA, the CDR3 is TGTGCCAGCAGATTACAGGAGGGTAATCAGCCCCAGCATTTT.

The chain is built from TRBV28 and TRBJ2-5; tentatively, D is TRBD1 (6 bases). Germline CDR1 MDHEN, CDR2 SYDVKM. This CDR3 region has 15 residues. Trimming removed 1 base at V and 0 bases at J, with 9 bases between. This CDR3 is CASSLYRVNQETQYF. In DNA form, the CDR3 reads TGTGCCAGCAGTTTATACAGGGTAAACCAAGAGACCCAGTACTTC.

This chain's CDR3 is CSVAERRTDTQYF. The CDR3 bases are TGCAGCGTTGCCGAGCGGCGCACAGATACGCAGTATTTT. The chain couples TRBV29-1 to TRBJ2-3, with D perhaps matching TRBD2 (5 bases). This CDR3 is built from 13 residues. The V gene's germline CDR1 is SQVTM and CDR2 ANQGSEA. Between the trimmed V and J ends, which lost 4 bases and 1 base, there was a span of 9 bases.

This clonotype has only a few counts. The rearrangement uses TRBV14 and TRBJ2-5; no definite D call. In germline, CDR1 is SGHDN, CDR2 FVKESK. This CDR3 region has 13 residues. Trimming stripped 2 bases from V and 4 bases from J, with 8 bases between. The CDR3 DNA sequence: TGTGCCAGCAGCCAAAGTAAGCCAGAGACCCAGTACTTC. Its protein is CASSQSKPETQYF.

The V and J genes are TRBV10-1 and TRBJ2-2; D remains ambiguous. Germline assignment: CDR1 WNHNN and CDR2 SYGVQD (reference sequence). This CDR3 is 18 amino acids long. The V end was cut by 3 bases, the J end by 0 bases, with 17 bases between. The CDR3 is CASSDPKGGGANTGELFF. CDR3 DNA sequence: TGCGCCAGCAGTGACCCTAAGGGCGGCGGAGCGAACACCGGGGAGCTGTTTTTT.

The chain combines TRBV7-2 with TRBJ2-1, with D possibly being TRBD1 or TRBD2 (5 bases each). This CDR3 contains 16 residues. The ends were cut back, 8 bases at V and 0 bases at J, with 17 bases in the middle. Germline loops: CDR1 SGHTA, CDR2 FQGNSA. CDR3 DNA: TGTGCCAGCGGGGGATGGTCCGCGGCCTCCTACAATGAGCAGTTCTTC. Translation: CASGGWSAASYNEQFF.